The 18 T cell receptor beta chains reported below all come from one sample, sequenced in a study of radiotherapy plus CTLA-4 blockade in lung cancer. This table comes from immunoSEQ multiplex PCR, and its TCRdb copy is limited to in-frame clones, with some not included. There are about 60,000 clones in the sample; around four fifths occur only once, and 4% lies in the top ten. The sample here was peripheral blood, taken from a patient treated with radiotherapy plus ipilimumab. The receptors here all came from a human donor with non-small cell lung cancer who had a partial response to radiotherapy plus ipilimumab.

The chain has TRBV6-5 and TRBJ2-7; 7 bases match TRBD1. Unmatched junction bases numbered 3, after V lost 4 bases and J lost 6 bases. Germline V gene lookup returns CDR1 MNHEY and CDR2 SVGAGI. The CDR3 is 12 residues long. The CDR3 nucleotides read TGTGCCAGCAGTTCCGGGACAGCCGAGCAGTACTTC. Its translation is CASSSGTAEQYF.

The V gene is TRBV5-1, the J gene TRBJ1-2; no clear D. CDR1 and CDR2 from the germline V gene are SGHRS and YFSETQ. Trimming cost V 0 bases and J 8 bases, with 8 bases left between them. This CDR3 is built from 12 residues. The CDR3 is CASSLDPGGYTF. The CDR3 DNA is TGCGCCAGCAGCTTGGACCCGGGGGGCTACACCTTC.

This sequence joins TRBV4-1 and TRBJ1-2; 9 nucleotides align to TRBD1. V dropped 0 bases and J dropped 3; count of bases not matched to a gene: 5. This CDR3 has 16 residues. In germline, CDR1 is MGHRA, CDR2 YSYEKL. CDR3 sequence: CASSQDGTGWDYGYTF. CDR3 sequence (DNA): TGCGCCAGCAGCCAAGACGGGACAGGGTGGGACTATGGCTACACCTTC.

In its sample, this clone was seen once. J is TRBJ2-2 and V is TRBV11-2, with TRBD1 identical over 8 bases. Germline lookup yields CDR1 SGHAT and CDR2 FQNNGV. The CDR3 is 16 residues long. J lost 0 bases, V lost 5 bases, and 5 bases had no gene match. The CDR3 DNA reads TGTGCCAGCAGCCCGTGGGACAGGTCGAACACCGGGGAGCTGTTTTTT. Translation gives CASSPWDRSNTGELFF.

The rearrangement uses TRBV9 and TRBJ2-7; a possible D gene is TRBD2 (6 bases). V lost 0 bases and J lost 2, with 12 bases in between. Germline V gene lookup returns CDR1 SGDLS and CDR2 YYNGEE. There are 15 residues in the CDR3. CDR3 in amino acids: CASSVGGGATYEQYF. In nucleotides, the CDR3 is TGTGCCAGCAGCGTAGGGGGCGGGGCGACCTACGAGCAGTACTTC.

The rearrangement links TRBV11-2 to TRBJ2-7; D remains ambiguous. The CDR3 totals 15 residues. Germline V CDR1 and CDR2: SGHAT, FQNNGV. Trimming shortened V by 0 bases and J by 4 bases, and 13 bases separated the two germline ends. CDR3 sequence: CASSLERAGQYEQYF. CDR3 in DNA: TGTGCCAGCAGCTTAGAAAGAGCTGGGCAGTACGAGCAGTACTTC. The variable domain in full, with the rest retrieved from reference TRBV11-2 and TRBJ2-7, is EAGVAQSPRYKIIEKRQSVAFWCNPISGHATLYWYQQILGQGPKLLIQFQNNGVVDDSQLPKDRFSAERLKGVDSTLKIQPAKLEDSAVYLCASSLERAGQYEQYFGPGTRLTVT.

J is TRBJ2-1 and V is TRBV19; TRBD1 is a possible D gene (5 bases). The V end lost 7 bases, the J end lost 4 bases, and 11 bases lay between the germline ends. Germline V gene data show CDR1 as LNHDA and CDR2 as SQIVND (reference sequence). The CDR3 has 13 residues. CDR3 in DNA: TGTGCCAGTAATACGGACACTTACAATGAGCAGTTCTTC. Its translation is CASNTDTYNEQFF.

V gene TRBV4-1 combines with J gene TRBJ2-4; TRBD1 agrees at 7 bases. From germline, CDR1 is MGHRA and CDR2 YSYEKL. The CDR3 runs to 19 residues. The V segment lost 0 bases and the J segment 5 bases; nucleotides outside the gene matches: 16. This CDR3 reads CASSQDNQGVPTGENIQYF. The CDR3 DNA follows: TGCGCCAGCAGCCAAGATAATCAAGGGGTCCCTACAGGGGAAAACATTCAGTACTTC.

This chain joins TRBV10-2 and TRBJ1-5; TRBD1 agrees at 8 bases. The CDR3 runs to 13 residues. Germline-derived CDR1 and CDR2 are WSHSY and SAAADI. Unmatched junction bases numbered 6, after V lost 8 bases and J lost 6 bases. The DNA of the CDR3 is TGCGCCAGCGGACAGGGTGCAAGTCAGCCCCAGCATTTT. This codes for CASGQGASQPQHF.

This clone has only a few counts. The chain employs TRBV19 and TRBJ1-4; no definite D call. Germline CDR1 and CDR2: LNHDA and SQIVND (reference sequence). The CDR3 spans 13 residues. Trimming stripped 1 base from V and 4 bases from J, with 4 bases between. CDR3 bases: TGTGCCAGTAGTATAGTTCTTAATGAAAAACTGTTTTTT. This translates into CASSIVLNEKLFF.

The V call is TRBV10-3, the J call TRBJ1-2, with 9 bases matching TRBD1. The length of the CDR3 is 15 residues. CDR1 is ENHRY, CDR2 SYGVKD, per germline. V lost 2 bases to trimming and J lost 4 bases; unmatched junction nucleotides: 5. CDR3 bases: TGTGCCATCAGTGAGACCGGGACAGGGTCCTATGGCTACACCTTC. It yields the protein CAISETGTGSYGYTF.

CDR3 sequence (DNA): TGTGCCAGCAGCTTGGGGGACAGACCTCTTATCGAGCAGTACTTC. Its translation is CASSLGDRPLIEQYF. This chain uses TRBV5-6 with TRBJ2-7; 7 bases line up with TRBD1. The germline V gene has CDR1 SGHDT and CDR2 YYEEEE. J gave up 6 bases and V 0 bases, and 9 bases lay outside the gene matches. There are 15 residues in the CDR3.

J is TRBJ1-2 and V is TRBV19; 10 bases align to TRBD1. Germline V gene sequence: CDR1 LNHDA, CDR2 SQIVND (reference sequence). V was clipped by 3 bases and J by 3 bases; unmatched bases: 7. CDR3 size: 16 residues. The DNA of the CDR3 is TGTGCCAGTAGTATCCCCGGGACAGGGGTCGACTATGGCTACACCTTC. It yields the protein CASSIPGTGVDYGYTF.

The rearrangement links TRBV10-1 to TRBJ2-5; D is possibly TRBD2 (5 bases). Trimming pared 6 bases from V and 5 bases from J, leaving 13 bases between. CDR3 length equals 13 residues. Germline V CDR1 and CDR2: WNHNN, SYGVQD (reference sequence). CDR3 sequence reads: CASSQEETETQYF. The CDR3 region has the DNA TGCGCCAGCAGCCAGGAGGAAACGGAGACCCAGTACTTC.

This chain joins TRBV7-3 and TRBJ1-6; TRBD1 is a possible D gene (6 bases). Germline CDR1 SGHTA, CDR2 FQGTGA. Trimming left V 4 bases short and J 7 bases short, with 14 bases between. This CDR3 spans 15 amino acids. CDR3 loop: CASSSSGQLNSPLHF. Here the CDR3 DNA reads TGTGCCAGCAGCTCATCCGGACAGCTGAATTCACCCCTCCACTTT.

The genes are TRBV13 and TRBJ1-5; D gene unclear. V lost 2 bases and J 2 bases, leaving 4 bases between the germline ends. Germline CDR1 and CDR2: PRHDT and FYEKMQ (reference sequence). The CDR3 consists of 13 residues. CDR3 sequence reads: CASSLTGNQPQHF. The CDR3 DNA is TGTGCCAGCAGCTTAACTGGCAATCAGCCCCAGCATTTT.

This chain joins TRBV2 and TRBJ2-7; 8 bases align to TRBD1. This CDR3 region has 15 residues. Germline V gene sequence: CDR1 SNHLY, CDR2 FYNNEI. V shed 0 bases, J shed 3 bases, and the junction held 4 bases outside the gene matches. The DNA of the CDR3 is TGTGCCAGCAGTGAAGCTGGGGACAGGTTCTACGAGCAGTACTTC. Translating it yields CASSEAGDRFYEQYF.

The chain links TRBV19 to TRBJ1-1, with D perhaps matching TRBD1 (5 bases). CDR1 and CDR2 from the germline V gene are LNHDA and SQIVND (reference sequence). V was pared by 6 bases and J by 5 bases, with 13 bases between. The CDR3 is 13 residues long. The CDR3 spells CASSPQGRTEAFF. In nucleotides, the CDR3 is TGTGCCAGTAGCCCTCAGGGAAGGACTGAAGCTTTCTTT.